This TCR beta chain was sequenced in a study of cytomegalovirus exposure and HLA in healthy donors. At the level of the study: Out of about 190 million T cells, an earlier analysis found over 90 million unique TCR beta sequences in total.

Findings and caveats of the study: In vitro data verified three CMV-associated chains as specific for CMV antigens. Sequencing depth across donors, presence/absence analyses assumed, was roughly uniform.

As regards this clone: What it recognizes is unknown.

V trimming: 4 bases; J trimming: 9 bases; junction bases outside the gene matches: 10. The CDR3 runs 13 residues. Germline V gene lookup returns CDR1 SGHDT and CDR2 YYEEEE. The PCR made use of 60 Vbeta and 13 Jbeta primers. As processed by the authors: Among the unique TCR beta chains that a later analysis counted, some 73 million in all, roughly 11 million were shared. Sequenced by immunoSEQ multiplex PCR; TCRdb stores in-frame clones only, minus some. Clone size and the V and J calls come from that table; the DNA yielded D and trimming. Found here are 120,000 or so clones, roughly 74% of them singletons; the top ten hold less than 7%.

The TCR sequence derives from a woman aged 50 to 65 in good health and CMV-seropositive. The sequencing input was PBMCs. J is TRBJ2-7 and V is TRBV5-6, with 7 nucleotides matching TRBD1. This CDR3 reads CASSPDRVGGQYF. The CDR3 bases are TGTGCCAGCAGCCCAGACAGGGTAGGCGGGCAGTACTTC.